The clone carrying this T cell receptor beta chain was counted at least ten times. The antigen remains unidentified. This entry is derived from a study of T cells in Graves' hyperthyroidism and ophthalmopathy. Germline CDR1 reads SEHNR; CDR2 reads FQNEAQ (reference sequence). This CDR3 is built from 14 residues. With 2 bases removed from V and 5 bases from J, the gap between germline ends came to 12 bases. Amplified regions were TCR beta CDR3 sequences from RNA transcripts. The HTBI primer set was used in a first-round RT-PCR of the TCR CDR3. TCRdb used MiXCR to reprocess the multiplex PCR reads, holding one entry per CDR3 protein. The top ten clones hold approximately 4.2% of a sample with more than 500,000 distinct CDR3 sequences, roughly 14% of them seen once. Findings and limits, study-wide: It was a median about 6.5 months before onset that the model predicted ophthalmopathy.

The chain couples TRBV7-9 to TRBJ1-2; D unresolved. This clonotype was obtained from a woman aged 40 to 50 with Graves' ophthalmopathy. The material sequenced was blood. The CDR3 nucleotides read TGTGCCAGCAGCTTATCAGCAACGAGATATGGCTACACCTTC. It is translated as CASSLSATRYGYTF.